One and the same sample provided the 16 T cell receptor beta chains below, sequenced in a study of T cells in Graves' hyperthyroidism and ophthalmopathy. TCR beta CDR3 sequences were amplified from RNA transcripts. TCR CDR3 regions were first amplified by RT-PCR with HTBI primers. MiXCR, run by TCRdb on the multiplex PCR reads, gives a single entry per CDR3 protein. Counted here are some 27,000 distinct CDR3 sequences, around 40% occurring once; the ten biggest clones make up 10%. The source material was blood. The receptors derive from a woman in her 30s with Graves' hyperthyroidism.

The rearrangement links TRBV7-2 to TRBJ2-7, with D uncertain. This CDR3 has 15 amino acids. Germline assignment: CDR1 SGHTA and CDR2 FQGNSA. V dropped 5 bases and J dropped 4 bases, with 18 bases sitting between them. The CDR3 DNA follows: TGTGCCAGCAGCCAAGATAGTTGGTCCGGGTACGAGCAGTACTTC. Its translation: CASSQDSWSGYEQYF.

The gene calls are TRBV5-4 and TRBJ1-2, with TRBD1 matching over 7 bases. CDR1 is SGHNT and CDR2 is YYREEE in the germline V gene (reference sequence). Unmatched junction bases numbered 6, after V lost 2 bases and J lost 2 bases. This CDR3 has 15 amino acids. The DNA of the CDR3 is TGTGCCAGCAGCTTTTCCCGGGACAGCAACTATGGCTACACCTTC. Translated: CASSFSRDSNYGYTF.

V usage is TRBV11-3 and J usage is TRBJ2-5; TRBD2 matches at 10 bases. The germline gives CDR1 SGHNT, CDR2 YENEEA. J was trimmed by 5 bases and V by 5 bases; bases with no gene match: 11. This CDR3 comprises 16 residues. The CDR3 sequence is CASSPRTSGGGETQYF. DNA for the CDR3: TGTGCCAGCAGCCCGAGGACTAGCGGAGGGGGGGAGACCCAGTACTTC.

By its share, this clonotype is medium-sized (0.01 to 0.1%). The rearrangement links TRBV10-3 to TRBJ2-7, with D perhaps being TRBD1 or TRBD2 (5 bases each). With 4 bases removed from V and 6 bases from J, the gap between germline ends came to 16 bases. The CDR3 runs to 14 residues. Germline V gene sequence: CDR1 ENHRY, CDR2 SYGVKD. CDR3 bases: TGTGCCATCAGTGGGGCGGGTAGGGGTAGCGAGCAGTACTTC. It yields the protein CAISGAGRGSEQYF.

This clonotype ranks as medium-sized. This chain connects TRBV2 to TRBJ2-7, with D hard to call. Germline lookup yields CDR1 SNHLY and CDR2 FYNNEI. The V and J ends lost 7 bases and 2 bases respectively, with 9 bases between them. This CDR3 region has 12 residues. The CDR3 loop is CASTSDTYEQYF. The CDR3 DNA sequence: TGTGCCAGCACAAGTGATACCTACGAGCAGTACTTC.

CDR3 in DNA: TGCAGTGCTAGAGATCGAGCCGGACTAGCGGAAGACAATGAGCAGTTCTTC. As protein: CSARDRAGLAEDNEQFF. The chain links TRBV20-1 to TRBJ2-1, with 10 nucleotides matching TRBD2. The CDR3 runs 17 residues. J was trimmed by 5 bases and V by 0 bases; bases with no gene match: 10. CDR1 and CDR2 (germline): DFQATT, SNEGSKA (reference sequence).

This clonotype was observed a few times. The rearrangement links TRBV7-3 to TRBJ2-7; maybe TRBD1 (5 bases). CDR3 length: 14 residues. Germline-derived CDR1 and CDR2 are SGHTA and FQGTGA. V was trimmed by 6 bases and J by 6 bases, leaving 18 bases between them. This chain's CDR3 is CASSPGYGTGEQYF. For the CDR3, the DNA is TGTGCCAGCAGTCCAGGGTACGGAACAGGCGAGCAGTACTTC.

This clonotype was picked up many times. The CDR3 DNA sequence: TGTGCCAGCAGTTTTACGTCGCGGTACGAGCAGTACTTC. Encoded protein: CASSFTSRYEQYF. The chain links TRBV28 to TRBJ2-7; D remains ambiguous. CDR1 MDHEN and CDR2 SYDVKM come from the germline V gene. Trimming pared 3 bases from V and 4 bases from J, leaving 10 bases between. This CDR3 spans 13 amino acids.

The rearrangement joins TRBV7-3 to TRBJ2-2, with TRBD2 matching over 7 bases. CDR1 and CDR2 from the germline V gene are SGHTA and FQGTGA. CDR3 size: 15 residues. Trimming took 1 base from V and 8 from J; bases not matched to a gene: 7. DNA for the CDR3: TGTGCCAGCAGCTTAAACGAGGGACTACCTGGGGAGCTGTTTTTT. It specifies CASSLNEGLPGELFF.

This clonotype is deemed medium-sized. The chain couples TRBV20-1 to TRBJ1-5; TRBD1 aligns across 8 bases. The trim removed 5 bases at V and 1 base at J, leaving 4 bases unmatched. Germline values: CDR1 DFQATT, CDR2 SNEGSKA (reference sequence). The length of the CDR3 is 14 residues. The CDR3 sequence: CSARRGPSNQPQHF. DNA of the CDR3: TGCAGTGCTCGCAGGGGGCCGAGCAATCAGCCCCAGCATTTT.

This clonotype was counted many times. The DNA for the CDR3 is TGCAGTGTCAGTCGGGCGGGAGTTGACACCGGGGAGCTGTTTTTT. Protein: CSVSRAGVDTGELFF. J is TRBJ2-2 and V is TRBV20-1, with 7 bases identical to TRBD2. Germline CDR1 reads DFQATT; CDR2 reads SNEGSKA (reference sequence). The CDR3 runs to 15 residues. J was trimmed by 3 bases and V by 7 bases; bases with no gene match: 11.

This sequence joins TRBV2 and TRBJ1-3, with D possibly being TRBD1 (6 bases). V was cut by 1 base and J by 4 bases, with 11 bases left in between. CDR3 size: 15 residues. Germline loops: CDR1 SNHLY, CDR2 FYNNEI. CDR3 loop: CASSEGGRRGNTIYF. In DNA form, the CDR3 reads TGTGCCAGCAGTGAAGGGGGGCGCAGGGGAAACACCATATATTTT.

This clonotype was found many times. The chain carries TRBV27 and TRBJ1-2; D remains ambiguous. Germline CDR1 reads MNHEY; CDR2 reads SMNVEV (reference sequence). This CDR3 is 12 amino acids long. V was pared by 2 bases and J by 14 bases, with 15 bases between. The CDR3 DNA follows: TGTGCCAGCAGTTTAGGTTCCGGGAATCATACCTTC. Protein: CASSLGSGNHTF.

This clonotype occurred a few times. The V gene is TRBV7-8, the J gene TRBJ1-4; 10 nucleotides agree with TRBD1. V lost 3 bases, J lost 8 bases, and 6 bases stayed unmatched. The germline V gene encodes CDR1 SGHVS and CDR2 FQNEAQ. The CDR3 covers 15 residues. The chain's CDR3 is CASSLATGGHEKLFF. CDR3 nucleotides: TGTGCCAGCAGCTTGGCGACAGGGGGCCACGAAAAACTGTTTTTT.

In regard to this clonotype: A much larger clonotype is one base distant, so this may be a read error. The chain carries TRBV12-3 or TRBV12-4 and TRBJ2-6; possibly TRBD1 or TRBD2 for D (6 bases each). The CDR3 spans 16 residues. The CDR3 DNA sequence: TGTGCCAGCAGTCCTGGCAGGGTAACGGGGGCCAACGGCCTGACTTTC. This gives the protein CASSPGRVTGANGLTF.

Within the sample, this clonotype is medium-sized. The chain couples TRBV10-3 to TRBJ2-7; TRBD1 or TRBD2 may be the D gene (5 bases each). The CDR3 covers 15 residues. The V and J ends lost 5 bases and 5 bases respectively, with 19 bases between them. Looked up from germline, CDR1 is ENHRY and CDR2 is SYGVKD. CDR3 sequence reads: CAISREGPTRDEQYF. The CDR3 nucleotides read TGTGCCATCAGTAGAGAGGGGCCCACGCGCGACGAGCAGTACTTC.